The 18 T cell receptor beta chains given below trace back to one sample, sequenced in a study of shared clonotypes between healthy human individuals. Naive CD8 cells, CD45RO-negative and positively selected for CCR7, excluded terminally differentiated effector memory CD45RA+ cells. Measured with immunoSEQ multiplex PCR; TCRdb has only the in-frame clones, and not every one. The sample carries roughly 1,800,000 clones, approximately 94% recorded once. The material sequenced was naive CD8+ T cells sorted from blood. The receptors were gathered from a man aged 18 to 35 in good health.

This chain links TRBV19 with TRBJ1-6; D is perhaps TRBD1 (5 bases). Germline loops: CDR1 LNHDA, CDR2 SQIVND (reference sequence). This CDR3 is built from 16 residues. The V and J ends lost 8 bases and 0 bases respectively, with 14 bases between them. CDR3 residues: CASGGSRSSYNSPLHF. CDR3 sequence (DNA): TGTGCCAGTGGGGGATCACGGAGCTCCTATAATTCACCCCTCCACTTT.

This chain joins TRBV4-3 and TRBJ1-4, with a weak D call TRBD1 (5 bases). Per germline, CDR1 LGHNA and CDR2 YSLEER. Between the trimmed V and J ends, which lost 0 bases and 8 bases, there was a span of 13 bases. This CDR3 contains 15 residues. The CDR3 protein is CASSQDRGYWEKLFF. The CDR3 DNA reads TGCGCCAGCAGCCAAGATCGGGGGTATTGGGAAAAACTGTTTTTT.

Comments on this clone: In the same sample, other DNA sequences code for this CDR3. The chain couples TRBV13 to TRBJ2-2; D gene uncertain. The CDR3 contains 12 residues. The germline V and J ends were trimmed by 5 bases and 3 bases, with 4 bases remaining between them. Germline V gives CDR1 PRHDT, CDR2 FYEKMQ (reference sequence). Here the CDR3 reads CASSPYTGELFF. CDR3 bases: TGTGCCAGCAGCCCATACACCGGGGAGCTGTTTTTT.

The gene calls are TRBV7-9 and TRBJ2-7; tentatively, D is TRBD1 (6 bases). The CDR3 sequence is 18 residues long. Trimming removed 5 bases from V and 2 bases from J, with 25 bases in between. CDR1 and CDR2 (germline): SEHNR, FQNEAQ (reference sequence). The CDR3 loop is CASSPQGGTGTQPYEQYF. CDR3 bases: TGTGCCAGCAGCCCGCAAGGGGGTACAGGGACACAGCCCTACGAGCAGTACTTC.

V is TRBV30 and J is TRBJ1-4; D is ambiguous. Trimming shortened V by 2 bases and J by 8 bases, and 15 bases separated the two germline ends. The CDR3 is 14 amino acids. Germline values: CDR1 GTSNPN, CDR2 SVGIG (reference sequence). The CDR3 DNA is TGTGCCTGGAGTCGCGGACGAGCTGAGGAAAAACTGTTTTTT. Translated, it gives CAWSRGRAEEKLFF.

The V and J genes are TRBV2 and TRBJ1-4, with D unclear. Trimming cost V 3 bases and J 6 bases, with 11 bases left between them. The CDR3 length is 14 residues. Germline loops: CDR1 SNHLY, CDR2 FYNNEI. The CDR3 bases are TGTGCCAGCAGTGAGAGGCCGCCCCATGAAAAACTGTTTTTT. It specifies CASSERPPHEKLFF.

The chain links TRBV15 to TRBJ2-3; the D gene is possibly TRBD1 (5 bases). The V end was cut by 6 bases, the J end by 4 bases, with 11 bases between. The CDR3 spans 13 residues. Germline assignment: CDR1 LNHNV and CDR2 YYDKDF (reference sequence). The CDR3 DNA sequence: TGTGCCACCAGGGACACCCCCTCAGATACGCAGTATTTT. Protein: CATRDTPSDTQYF.

This chain connects TRBV4-1 to TRBJ1-5, with D perhaps TRBD1 (6 bases). The CDR3 runs 16 residues. V lost 0 bases, J lost 7 bases, and 16 bases lay in between. CDR1 is MGHRA and CDR2 is YSYEKL in the germline V gene. For the CDR3, the DNA is TGCGCCAGCAGCCAAGATGAGGCAGGGGACGGCCAGCCCCAGCATTTT. Its translation: CASSQDEAGDGQPQHF.

The gene calls are TRBV27 and TRBJ2-7; D gene ambiguous. This CDR3 region has 14 residues. CDR1 and CDR2 (germline): MNHEY, SMNVEV (reference sequence). V lost 4 bases to trimming and J lost 2 bases, with 12 bases between them. CDR3 residues: CASSSPGFPYEQYF. The CDR3 DNA reads as TGTGCCAGCAGTTCCCCCGGGTTTCCCTACGAGCAGTACTTC.

The rearrangement joins TRBV4-1 to TRBJ1-5, with unresolved D. V lost 1 base, J lost 5 bases, and 12 bases lay in between. CDR3 length: 15 amino acids. Germline lookup yields CDR1 MGHRA and CDR2 YSYEKL. CDR3 coding DNA: TGCGCCAGCAGCCAAGGTCCGCACATAGATCAGCCCCAGCATTTT. This translates into CASSQGPHIDQPQHF.

Concerning this clone: The same CDR3 is also encoded by other DNA sequences in this sample. V is TRBV19 and J is TRBJ1-1, with D possibly matching TRBD1 (6 bases). Trimming shortened V by 8 bases and J by 4 bases, and 11 bases separated the two germline ends. CDR3 length: 12 residues. Germline V gives CDR1 LNHDA, CDR2 SQIVND (reference sequence). CDR3 sequence reads: CASSWGLTEAFF. CDR3 nucleotides: TGTGCCAGTTCTTGGGGGCTCACTGAAGCTTTCTTT.

This sequence joins TRBV6-5 and TRBJ2-5; no firm D call. The DNA end lines up better with TRBJ2-7; the J call may be wrong. The CDR3 runs to 11 residues. The germline V gene encodes CDR1 MNHEY and CDR2 SVGAGI. CDR3 amino acids: CASGSPYEQYF. CDR3 bases: TGTGCCAGCGGATCGCCCTACGAGCAGTACTTC.

The chain has TRBV11-2 and TRBJ1-6; weak D call: TRBD1 (6 bases). V lost 5 bases and J lost 7, with 9 bases in between. Germline values: CDR1 SGHAT, CDR2 FQNNGV. There are 13 residues in the CDR3. The CDR3, as DNA: TGTGCCAGCAGCGATACAGGGAATTCACCCCTCCACTTT. Amino acids: CASSDTGNSPLHF.

CDR3 residues: CASSLMGQGVRDQPQHF. The CDR3 bases are TGTGCCAGCAGCTTAATGGGACAGGGGGTTCGTGATCAGCCCCAGCATTTT. The chain recombines TRBV7-8 with TRBJ1-5; 11 nucleotides agree with TRBD1. Per germline, CDR1 SGHVS and CDR2 FQNEAQ. The CDR3 has 17 residues. The trim removed 2 bases at V and 5 bases at J, leaving 8 bases unmatched. The whole variable domain, remainder taken from reference TRBV7-8 and TRBJ1-5, is GAGVSQSPRYKVAKRGQDVALRCDPISGHVSLFWYQQALGQGPEFLTYFQNEAQLDKSGLPSDRFFAERPEGSVSTLKIQRTQQEDSAVYLCASSLMGQGVRDQPQHFGDGTRLSIL.

The V call is TRBV4-3, the J call TRBJ1-1; D is unresolved. Trimming removed 0 bases from V and 1 base from J, with 12 bases in between. CDR3 length: 16 amino acids. Germline V gene lookup returns CDR1 LGHNA and CDR2 YSLEER. Written as DNA, the CDR3 is TGCGCCAGCAGCCAAGACGGTGATTATAAGAACACTGAAGCTTTCTTT. As protein: CASSQDGDYKNTEAFF.

The chain links TRBV4-1 to TRBJ1-3; TRBD1 might be the D (6 bases). The CDR3 has 15 amino acids. Trimming removed 1 base at V and 4 bases at J, with 11 bases between. CDR1 is MGHRA, CDR2 YSYEKL, per germline. CDR3 residues: CASSQGVGAGNTIYF. CDR3 nucleotides: TGCGCCAGCAGCCAAGGTGTGGGGGCGGGAAACACCATATATTTT.

The chain uses TRBV7-3 and TRBJ2-5; possibly TRBD1 for D (5 bases). The CDR3 extends over 16 amino acids. The germline CDR1 and CDR2 sequences are SGHTA and FQGTGA. Trimming took off 0 bases at V and 0 bases at J, with 11 bases between the two ends. The CDR3 is CASSLTGVGDQETQYF. The CDR3 DNA reads TGTGCCAGCAGCTTAACAGGGGTAGGGGACCAAGAGACCCAGTACTTC. Looking up the rest from reference TRBV7-3 and TRBJ2-5 gives the full variable domain: GAGVSQTPSNKVTEKGKYVELRCDPISGHTALYWYRQSLGQGPEFLIYFQGTGAADDSGLPNDRFFAVRPEGSVSTLKIQRTERGDSAVYLCASSLTGVGDQETQYFGPGTRLLVL.

The chain employs TRBV29-1 and TRBJ1-4; 8 bases map to TRBD1. V dropped 6 bases and J dropped 3; count of bases not matched to a gene: 6. The length of the CDR3 is 14 residues. Germline CDR1 is SQVTM and CDR2 is ANQGSEA. CDR3 sequence (DNA): TGCAGCGTCGTTGGACAGGGTCCTAATGAAAAACTGTTTTTT. The encoded protein is CSVVGQGPNEKLFF.